Below, one T cell receptor (beta chain) is given with its context. Its antigen remains unidentified. These data are taken from a study of shared clonotypes between healthy human individuals. CD45RO negativity and positive selection for CCR7 defined naive CD8 cells, a population that excluded terminally differentiated effector memory CD45RA+ cells. Study donors comprised healthy, HIV-negative adults devoid of recent acute infection or vaccination. Study outcomes and limitations: Non-shared clonotypes showed lower generation probabilities than clonotypes common to all four donors.

Germline CDR1 and CDR2: SGHDT and YYEEEE. V was shortened by 3 bases and J by 5 bases, with 15 bases between the two germline ends. There are 14 residues in the CDR3. Here immunoSEQ multiplex PCR was the method, and the copy in TCRdb shows in-frame clones only, minus some. The sample yields just over 2,000,000 clones, just under 95% seen once. The chain links TRBV5-6 to TRBJ2-7; TRBD1 might be the D (6 bases). This clonotype was sampled from a man aged 18 to 29 in good health. The sequenced sample was naive CD8+ T cells sorted from blood. Here the CDR3 reads CASSSLWGLHEQYF. CDR3 nucleotide sequence: TGTGCCAGCAGCTCCCTCTGGGGGCTGCACGAGCAGTACTTC.